These 23 T cell receptor beta chains were all obtained from the same sample, sequenced in a study of PD-1 blockade in mismatch repair-deficient tumors. Sequenced by immunoSEQ multiplex PCR; TCRdb stores in-frame clones only, minus some. The table includes about 66,000 clones, 78% detected once. Here the sequenced sample was peripheral blood, taken 2 weeks after starting pembrolizumab. The receptor set was obtained from an adult with mismatch repair-deficient cancer.

The chain carries TRBV5-1 and TRBJ1-2, with a tentative D call TRBD1 (5 bases). The CDR3 has 14 residues. Trimming took 3 bases from V and 8 from J, leaving 17 bases between them. From germline, CDR1 is SGHRS and CDR2 YFSETQ. The CDR3 is CASSSGTIQWGYTF. The CDR3 DNA sequence: TGCGCCAGCAGCTCCGGGACGATCCAGTGGGGCTACACCTTC.

V usage is TRBV11-3 and J usage is TRBJ2-3, with 10 positions matching TRBD2. V gave up 5 bases and J gave up 7 bases; unmatched junction bases: 12. The CDR3 is 16 amino acids. Per the germline V gene, CDR1 is SGHNT and CDR2 is YENEEA. The CDR3 here is CASSKTSGPLLYTQYF. The CDR3 bases are TGTGCCAGCAGCAAGACTAGCGGGCCCCTCCTCTATACGCAGTATTTT.

The V gene is TRBV10-2, the J gene TRBJ2-1, with 10 bases lining up with TRBD1. V dropped 6 bases and J dropped 4; count of bases not matched to a gene: 9. The CDR3 extends over 16 amino acids. Germline lookup yields CDR1 WSHSY and CDR2 SAAADI. The CDR3 loop reads CASSLRGQGSYNEQFF. DNA of the CDR3: TGCGCCAGCAGCCTCCGGGGACAGGGGAGTTACAATGAGCAGTTCTTC.

Remarks on this clone: At one boundary the junction diverges from the germline segment, which might be a read error. V usage is TRBV2 and J usage is TRBJ1-4, with D possibly being TRBD1 (5 bases). The CDR3 totals 15 residues. CDR1 SNHLY and CDR2 FYNNEI come from the germline V gene. CDR3 in DNA: TGTGCCAGCAGTAGCAGGGAGGGCTATAATAAAAAACTGTTTTTT. Encoded protein: CASSSREGYNKKLFF.

The chain is built from TRBV9 and TRBJ2-3; D possibly corresponds to TRBD2 (5 bases). Trimming removed 0 bases from V and 6 bases from J, with 14 bases in between. The CDR3 loop spans 15 amino acids. Per germline, CDR1 SGDLS and CDR2 YYNGEE. CDR3 sequence (DNA): TGTGCCAGCAGCGTAGCGACATCCGGCGGGGATACGCAGTATTTT. It specifies CASSVATSGGDTQYF.

The genes are TRBV7-9 and TRBJ1-1; no definite D call. The germline V and J ends were trimmed by 0 bases and 7 bases, with 6 bases remaining between them. The CDR3 loop spans 12 amino acids. Germline V CDR1 and CDR2: SEHNR, FQNEAQ (reference sequence). The DNA for the CDR3 is TGTGCCAGCAGCTTAGCTCACGATGAAGCTTTCTTT. Translation: CASSLAHDEAFF.

By share, this clone counts as medium-sized. Other DNA sequences in the same sample also yield this CDR3. This sequence joins TRBV7-2 and TRBJ1-5; D not certain. The CDR3 covers 15 residues. The germline gives CDR1 SGHTA, CDR2 FQGNSA. The V gene lost 2 bases and the J gene lost 0 bases, with 8 bases spanning the gap. The CDR3 DNA reads TGTGCCAGCAGCTTACGGGGTTATAGCAATCAGCCCCAGCATTTT. It is translated as CASSLRGYSNQPQHF.

This sequence joins TRBV7-2 and TRBJ2-6, with unresolved D. In germline, CDR1 is SGHTA, CDR2 FQGNSA. The CDR3 has 15 residues. Trimming pared 1 base from V and 4 bases from J, leaving 8 bases between. This chain's CDR3 is CASSLEQSGANVLTF. CDR3 nucleotides: TGTGCCAGCAGCTTAGAGCAATCCGGGGCCAACGTCCTGACTTTC. The variable domain in full, with the rest retrieved from reference TRBV7-2 and TRBJ2-6, is GAGVSQSPSNKVTEKGKDVELRCDPISGHTALYWYRQSLGQGLEFLIYFQGNSAPDKSGLPSDRFSAERTGGSVSTLTIQRTQQEDSAVYLCASSLEQSGANVLTFGAGSRLTVL.

The rearrangement uses TRBV30 and TRBJ2-1; the match to TRBD1 covers 9 bases. Germline V gives CDR1 GTSNPN, CDR2 SVGIG (reference sequence). The CDR3 is made up of 14 amino acids. V shed 4 bases, J shed 9 bases, and the junction held 10 bases outside the gene matches. CDR3 nucleotides: TGTGCCTGGACCGGGACAGGGAACCCCCGTGAGCAGTTCTTC. It translates to CAWTGTGNPREQFF.

This clone turned up a few times. The chain employs TRBV28 and TRBJ1-3; D is unclear. Germline loops: CDR1 MDHEN, CDR2 SYDVKM. This CDR3 is 15 amino acids long. The V end lost 4 bases, the J end lost 4 bases, and 14 bases lay between the germline ends. The chain's CDR3 is CASSSGSGRGNTIYF. CDR3 coding DNA: TGTGCCAGCAGTTCCGGGTCGGGCAGAGGAAACACCATATATTTT.

The rearrangement links TRBV18 to TRBJ1-1; weak D call: TRBD1 (5 bases). V was trimmed by 0 bases and J by 1 base, leaving 6 bases between them. The CDR3 is made up of 14 amino acids. CDR1 is KGHSH and CDR2 is LQKENI in the germline V gene. The CDR3 loop is CASSPPGGNTEAFF. The CDR3 DNA follows: TGTGCCAGCTCACCACCGGGGGGGAACACTGAAGCTTTCTTT. The full variable domain, with the rest looked up from reference TRBV18 and TRBJ1-1, is NAGVMQNPRHLVRRRGQEARLRCSPMKGHSHVYWYRQLPEEGLKFMVYLQKENIIDESGMPKERFSAEFPKEGPSILRIQQVVRGDSAAYFCASSPPGGNTEAFFGQGTRLTVV.

This clone was observed a few times. V and J are TRBV27 and TRBJ2-1; perhaps TRBD1 as D (5 bases). The germline V gene encodes CDR1 MNHEY and CDR2 SMNVEV (reference sequence). There are 12 residues in the CDR3. V was pared by 5 bases and J by 7 bases, with 9 bases between. This chain's CDR3 is CASSLQGNEQFF. CDR3 nucleotides: TGTGCCAGCAGTCTCCAGGGAAATGAGCAGTTCTTC.

This clone was seen only a few times. This chain links TRBV7-6 with TRBJ2-7; TRBD1 agrees at 7 bases. CDR3 length: 11 amino acids. CDR1 SGHVS and CDR2 FNYEAQ come from the germline V gene. Trimming cost V 4 bases and J 7 bases; bases outside gene matches: 1. CDR3 sequence (DNA): TGTGCCAGCAGCTCGACAGGGGAGCAGTACTTC. Encoded protein: CASSSTGEQYF.

The chain uses TRBV15 and TRBJ2-1; 8 bases map to TRBD2. V shed 1 base, J shed 1 base, and the junction held 3 bases outside the gene matches. This CDR3 is 16 amino acids long. Germline-derived CDR1 and CDR2 are LNHNV and YYDKDF (reference sequence). DNA for the CDR3: TGTGCCACCAGCAGAGGTACTAGCGGTTCCTACAATGAGCAGTTCTTC. This sequence encodes CATSRGTSGSYNEQFF.

The gene calls are TRBV2 and TRBJ1-2; the D is unclear. The germline CDR1 and CDR2 sequences are SNHLY and FYNNEI. There are 14 residues in the CDR3. V was trimmed by 3 bases and J by 1 base, leaving 9 bases between them. The CDR3 sequence is CASSEVRDNYGYTF. The CDR3 nucleotides read TGTGCCAGCAGTGAGGTCAGAGATAACTATGGCTACACCTTC.

This chain's CDR3 is CAISESMGIRTGGKGGGYTF. DNA for the CDR3: TGTGCCATCAGTGAGTCTATGGGAATTAGGACAGGGGGCAAAGGAGGAGGCTACACCTTC. This chain uses TRBV10-3 with TRBJ1-2; 11 nucleotides align to TRBD1. Losses at the gene ends were 0 bases for V and 8 bases for J; bases not matched to a gene: 20. This CDR3 comprises 20 residues. In germline, CDR1 is ENHRY, CDR2 SYGVKD.

The V and J genes are TRBV5-8 and TRBJ1-3; a weak D match, TRBD1 (6 bases). Deletions cut 2 bases from V and 0 bases from J, with 9 bases between. The CDR3 extends over 15 amino acids. Germline V CDR1 and CDR2: SGHTS, YDEGEE. For the CDR3, the DNA is TGTGCCAGCAGCTTCCAGGGGAGCTCTGGAAACACCATATATTTT. Protein: CASSFQGSSGNTIYF.

The genes are TRBV7-9 and TRBJ2-3; 9 positions agree with TRBD2. V shed 3 bases and J 4 bases; nucleotides not matched to a gene: 5. Per germline, CDR1 SEHNR and CDR2 FQNEAQ (reference sequence). The CDR3 has 15 amino acids. CDR3 in amino acids: CASSFGGRDPDTQYF. For the CDR3, the DNA is TGTGCCAGCAGCTTTGGCGGGAGGGACCCAGATACGCAGTATTTT.

The V and J genes are TRBV5-6 and TRBJ2-7, with TRBD2 identical over 9 bases. The V gene end was trimmed by 1 base and the J gene end by 1 base; junction bases not matched to a gene: 3. Germline assignment: CDR1 SGHDT and CDR2 YYEEEE. This CDR3 comprises 15 residues. The CDR3: CASSLWREGSYEQYF. For the CDR3, the DNA is TGTGCCAGCAGCTTGTGGCGGGAGGGATCCTACGAGCAGTACTTC.

J is TRBJ2-7 and V is TRBV4-1; 10 bases map to TRBD2. CDR1 MGHRA and CDR2 YSYEKL come from the germline V gene. The CDR3 sequence is 18 residues long. V gave up 3 bases and J gave up 0 bases; unmatched junction bases: 11. CDR3 region: CASSQLPRLAGASYEQYF. CDR3 coding DNA: TGCGCCAGCAGCCAGCTACCACGGCTAGCGGGAGCCTCCTACGAGCAGTACTTC.

As to this clone: Within the sample, other DNA sequences also encode this same CDR3. The chain joins TRBV6-5 to TRBJ1-4; D not certain. V was trimmed by 9 bases and J by 5 bases, leaving 13 bases between them. Looked up from germline, CDR1 is MNHEY and CDR2 is SVGAGI. The CDR3 is 13 amino acids. The CDR3 bases are TGTGCCAGTAGGCGTAGGCCGAATGAAAAACTGTTTTTT. Residues: CASRRRPNEKLFF.

As for this clone: Relative to the germline gene, one junction end is altered; a read error may explain this. V and J are TRBV7-7 and TRBJ1-1; no clear D gene. The germline V gene encodes CDR1 SSHAT and CDR2 FNYEAQ (reference sequence). CDR3 length equals 13 residues. The CDR3 here is CASSPLKYTEAFF. The CDR3 nucleotides are TGTGCTAGCAGCCCCCTTAAGTACACTGAAGCTTTCTTT. Together with reference TRBV7-7 and TRBJ1-1, the CDR3 gives the full variable domain: GAGVSQSPRYKVTKRGQDVTLRCDPISSHATLYWYQQALGQGPEFLTYFNYEAQPDKSGLPSDRFSAERPEGSISTLTIQRTEQRDSAMYRCASSPLKYTEAFFGQGTRLTVV.

V gene TRBV21-1 combines with J gene TRBJ2-5; the table's D call, TRBD1, was not checked against the DNA. TRBV21-1 is recorded as a pseudogene. CDR3 length: 18 amino acids. Written as DNA, the CDR3 is TGTGCCAGCAGCAACCCCGGGACAGGGGGTCGGGGGCAAGAGACCCAGTACTTC. Translation gives CASSNPGTGGRGQETQYF.